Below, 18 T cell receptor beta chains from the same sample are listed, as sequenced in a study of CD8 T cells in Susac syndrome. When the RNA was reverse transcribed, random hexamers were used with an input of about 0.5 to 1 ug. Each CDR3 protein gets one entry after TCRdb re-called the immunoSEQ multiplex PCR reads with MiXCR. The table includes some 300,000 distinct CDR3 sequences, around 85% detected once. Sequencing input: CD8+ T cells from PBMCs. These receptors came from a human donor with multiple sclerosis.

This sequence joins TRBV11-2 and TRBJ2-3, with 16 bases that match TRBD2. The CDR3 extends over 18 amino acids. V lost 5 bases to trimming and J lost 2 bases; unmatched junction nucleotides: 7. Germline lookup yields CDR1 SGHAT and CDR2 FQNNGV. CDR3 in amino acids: CASSAGTSGRAHTDTQYF. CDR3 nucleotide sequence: TGTGCCAGCAGCGCCGGGACTAGCGGGAGGGCCCACACAGATACGCAGTATTTT.

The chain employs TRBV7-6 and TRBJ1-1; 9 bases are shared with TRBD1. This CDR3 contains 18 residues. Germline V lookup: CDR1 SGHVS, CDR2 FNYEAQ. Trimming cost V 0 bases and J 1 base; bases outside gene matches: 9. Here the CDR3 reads CASSLAAQGATRNTEAFF. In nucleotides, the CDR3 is TGTGCCAGCAGCTTAGCAGCACAGGGGGCTACGAGGAACACTGAAGCTTTCTTT.

CDR3 DNA: TGTGCCAGCATTCCGGACAGGGAGGGAGAGACCCAGTACTTC. It translates to CASIPDREGETQYF. J is TRBJ2-5 and V is TRBV28, with D possibly TRBD1 on 8 matching bases. Germline loops: CDR1 MDHEN, CDR2 SYDVKM. The CDR3 covers 14 residues. Trimming took off 7 bases at V and 4 bases at J, with 16 bases between the two ends.

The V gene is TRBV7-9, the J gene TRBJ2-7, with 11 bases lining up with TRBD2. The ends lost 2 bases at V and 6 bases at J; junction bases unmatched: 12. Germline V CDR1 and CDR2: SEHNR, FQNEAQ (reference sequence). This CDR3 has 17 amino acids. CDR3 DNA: TGTGCCAGCAGCTTACGTAGCGGGAGGGTGGTAGCGCCCGAGCAGTACTTC. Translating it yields CASSLRSGRVVAPEQYF.

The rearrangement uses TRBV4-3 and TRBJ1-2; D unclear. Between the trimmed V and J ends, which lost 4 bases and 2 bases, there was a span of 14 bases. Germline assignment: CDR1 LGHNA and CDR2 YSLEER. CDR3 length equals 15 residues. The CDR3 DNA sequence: TGCGCCAGCAGCCCAGAAGCCGACTCCAACTATGGCTACACCTTC. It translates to CASSPEADSNYGYTF.

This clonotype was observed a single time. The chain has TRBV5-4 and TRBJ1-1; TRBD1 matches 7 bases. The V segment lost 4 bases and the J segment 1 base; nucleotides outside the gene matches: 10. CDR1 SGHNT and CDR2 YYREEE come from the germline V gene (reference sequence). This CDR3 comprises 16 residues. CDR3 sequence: CASSGVAWDRNTEAFF. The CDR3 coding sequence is TGTGCCAGCAGCGGCGTTGCCTGGGACAGGAACACTGAAGCTTTCTTT.

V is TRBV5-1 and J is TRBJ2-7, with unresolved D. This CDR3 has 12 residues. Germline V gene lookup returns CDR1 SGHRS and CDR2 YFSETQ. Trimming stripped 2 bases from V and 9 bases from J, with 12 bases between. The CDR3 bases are TGCGCCAGCAGCTTCTCGGGCCCGGGGCAGTACTTC. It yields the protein CASSFSGPGQYF.

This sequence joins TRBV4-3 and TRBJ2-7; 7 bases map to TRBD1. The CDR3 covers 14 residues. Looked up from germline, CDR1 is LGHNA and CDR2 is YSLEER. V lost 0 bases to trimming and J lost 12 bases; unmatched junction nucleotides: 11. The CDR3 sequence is CASSQDPGQLFGYF. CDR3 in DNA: TGCGCCAGCAGCCAAGACCCGGGACAGCTGTTCGGGTACTTC.

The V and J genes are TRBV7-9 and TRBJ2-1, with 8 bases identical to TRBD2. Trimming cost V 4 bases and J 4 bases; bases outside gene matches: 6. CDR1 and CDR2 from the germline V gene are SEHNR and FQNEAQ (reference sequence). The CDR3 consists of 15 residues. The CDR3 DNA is TGTGCCAGCAGCTCTGGACTAGCCGATTACAATGAGCAGTTCTTC. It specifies CASSSGLADYNEQFF.

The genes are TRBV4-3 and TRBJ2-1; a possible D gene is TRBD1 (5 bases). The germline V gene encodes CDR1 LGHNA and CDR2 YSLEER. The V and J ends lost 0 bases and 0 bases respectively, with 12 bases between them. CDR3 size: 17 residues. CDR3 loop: CASSQEGARSSYNEQFF. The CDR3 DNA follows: TGCGCCAGCAGCCAAGAAGGGGCTCGGAGCTCCTACAATGAGCAGTTCTTC.

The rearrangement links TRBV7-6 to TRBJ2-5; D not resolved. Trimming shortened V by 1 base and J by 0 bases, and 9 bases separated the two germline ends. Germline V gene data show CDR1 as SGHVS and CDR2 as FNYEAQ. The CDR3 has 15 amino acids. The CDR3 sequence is CASSLVPGNQETQYF. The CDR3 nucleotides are TGTGCCAGCAGCTTAGTACCGGGCAACCAAGAGACCCAGTACTTC.

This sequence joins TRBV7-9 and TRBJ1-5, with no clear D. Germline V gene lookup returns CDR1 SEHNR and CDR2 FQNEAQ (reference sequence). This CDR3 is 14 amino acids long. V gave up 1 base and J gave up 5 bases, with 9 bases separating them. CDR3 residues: CASSLGGRDQPQHF. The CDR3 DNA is TGTGCCAGCAGCTTAGGTGGGAGAGATCAGCCCCAGCATTTT.

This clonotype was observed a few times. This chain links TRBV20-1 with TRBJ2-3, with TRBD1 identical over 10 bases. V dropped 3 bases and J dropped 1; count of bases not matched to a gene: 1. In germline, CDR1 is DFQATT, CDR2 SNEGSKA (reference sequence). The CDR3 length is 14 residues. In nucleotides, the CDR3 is TGCAGTGCTAGGGGACAGGGGCGCACAGATACGCAGTATTTT. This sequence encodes CSARGQGRTDTQYF.

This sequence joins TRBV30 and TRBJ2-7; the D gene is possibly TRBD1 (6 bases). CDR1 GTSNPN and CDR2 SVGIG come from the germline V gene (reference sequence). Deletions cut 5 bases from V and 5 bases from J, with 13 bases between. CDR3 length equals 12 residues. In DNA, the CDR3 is TGTGCCTGGGGGGTAGGGGGAGACGAGCAGTACTTC. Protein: CAWGVGGDEQYF.

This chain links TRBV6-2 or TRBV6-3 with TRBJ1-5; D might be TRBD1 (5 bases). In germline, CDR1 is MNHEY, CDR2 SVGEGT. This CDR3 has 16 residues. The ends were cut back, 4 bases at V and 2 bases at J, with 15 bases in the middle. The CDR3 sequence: CASSFLDSRGNQPQHF. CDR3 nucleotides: TGTGCCAGCAGTTTTCTCGACAGTAGGGGCAATCAGCCCCAGCATTTT.

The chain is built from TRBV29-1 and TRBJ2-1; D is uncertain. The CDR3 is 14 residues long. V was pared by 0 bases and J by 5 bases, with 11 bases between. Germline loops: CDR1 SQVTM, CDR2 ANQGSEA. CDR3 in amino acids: CSVEERLFNNEQFF. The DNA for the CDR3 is TGCAGCGTTGAAGAGCGCCTTTTTAACAATGAGCAGTTCTTC.

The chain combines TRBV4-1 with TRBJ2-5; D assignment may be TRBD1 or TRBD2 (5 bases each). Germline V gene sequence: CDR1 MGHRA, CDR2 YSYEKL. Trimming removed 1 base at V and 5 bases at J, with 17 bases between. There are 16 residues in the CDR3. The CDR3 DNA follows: TGCGCCAGCAGCCAAGTGAGGGTCCAGGGATGGGAGACCCAGTACTTC. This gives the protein CASSQVRVQGWETQYF.

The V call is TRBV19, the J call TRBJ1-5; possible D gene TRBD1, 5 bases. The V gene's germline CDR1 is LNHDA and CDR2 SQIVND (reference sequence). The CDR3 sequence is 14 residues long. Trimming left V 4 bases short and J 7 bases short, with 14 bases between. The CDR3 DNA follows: TGTGCCAGTAGTACCGGATGGGGCCAACAGCCCCAGCATTTT. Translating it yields CASSTGWGQQPQHF. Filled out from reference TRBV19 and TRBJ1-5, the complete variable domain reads DGGITQSPKYLFRKEGQNVTLSCEQNLNHDAMYWYRQDPGQGLRLIYYSQIVNDFQKGDIAEGYSVSREKKESFPLTVTSAQKNPTAFYLCASSTGWGQQPQHFGDGTRLSIL.